This passage covers 21 T cell receptor beta chains from one sample sequenced in a study of blood T cells in healthy people across ages. For the second PCR, which ran for roughly 7 to 11 cycles, a sample-barcoded 5' primer and a J-beta primer mix were used. Via MiXCR, TCRdb re-called the 5' RACE reads, giving one row per CDR3 protein. The sample carries 700,000 to 850,000 distinct CDR3 sequences, 53% recorded once. Sequenced material: blood. These receptors were taken from a man older than 75 in good health.

As to this clonotype: A read error may produce the germline difference seen at one junction end. The rearrangement joins TRBV5-6 to TRBJ2-1; D tentatively reads TRBD1 or TRBD2 (6 bases each). This CDR3 region has 13 residues. CDR1 and CDR2 (germline): SGHDT, YYEEEE. The CDR3 nucleotides read TGTGCCAGCAGCTTGAAGGGGGGCGGTGAGCAGTTATTC. Protein product: CASSLKGGGEQLF.

The chain joins TRBV2 to TRBJ2-1; 11 bases are a match to TRBD1. Germline lookup yields CDR1 SNHLY and CDR2 FYNNEI. CDR3 length: 13 amino acids. The V gene end was trimmed by 11 bases and the J gene end by 8 bases; junction bases not matched to a gene: 8. DNA for the CDR3: TGTGCCGCCGGACAGGGGGCGGGAGATGAGCAGTTCTTC. This sequence encodes CAAGQGAGDEQFF.

The V call is TRBV27, the J call TRBJ2-7, with TRBD2 matching over 10 bases. From germline, CDR1 is MNHEY and CDR2 SMNVEV (reference sequence). V lost 4 bases to trimming and J lost 2 bases; unmatched junction nucleotides: 5. The CDR3 runs to 15 residues. The CDR3 DNA is TGTGCCAGCAGTTCCTCAGGACTAGCGGCCTACGAGCAGTACTTC. It is translated as CASSSSGLAAYEQYF.

V usage is TRBV27 and J usage is TRBJ2-1, with D unclear. The V gene's germline CDR1 is MNHEY and CDR2 SMNVEV (reference sequence). CDR3 length: 14 residues. The V end lost 4 bases, the J end lost 7 bases, and 14 bases lay between the germline ends. The CDR3 region is CASSSLLDSNEQFF. The CDR3 nucleotides are TGTGCCAGCAGTTCCCTCCTAGACTCAAATGAGCAGTTCTTC.

As for this clonotype: Its ends do not fully match the called genes, so a read error is possible. The J gene is TRBJ2-1, the V gene TRBV5-1, with D perhaps TRBD1 (6 bases). The V gene's germline CDR1 is SGHRS and CDR2 YFSETQ. CDR3 length: 16 amino acids. CDR3 nucleotide sequence: TGTGCCAGCAGCTTGGGGACAAAGAGCTCCTACAATGAGCAGTTCTTC. This gives the protein CASSLGTKSSYNEQFF.

The J gene is TRBJ2-7, the V gene TRBV16; 7 bases line up with TRBD1. The J call may be faulty, since TRBJ2-4 better matches the DNA end. The CDR3 spans 14 residues. Germline CDR1 and CDR2: KGHSY and FQNENV. DNA for the CDR3: TGTGCCAGCAGCCCAGAGGACAGGTTAAACATTCAGTACTTC. Protein product: CASSPEDRLNIQYF.

The genes are TRBV5-5 and TRBJ2-1, with 7 bases fitting TRBD2. The CDR3 has 16 amino acids. Germline lookup yields CDR1 SGHKS and CDR2 YYEKEE (reference sequence). V dropped 4 bases and J dropped 4; count of bases not matched to a gene: 11. The CDR3 nucleotides read TGTGCCAGCAGCGCGGGTCTAGCGGTTTTTTACAATGAGCAGTTCTTC. It yields the protein CASSAGLAVFYNEQFF. Based on the CDR3 plus reference TRBV5-5 and TRBJ2-1, the full variable domain is DAGVTQSPTHLIKTRGQQVTLRCSPISGHKSVSWYQQVLGQGPQFIFQYYEKEERGRGNFPDRFSARQFPNYSSELNVNALLLGDSALYLCASSAGLAVFYNEQFFGPGTRLTVL.

For this clonotype: Relative to the germline gene, one junction end is altered; a read error may explain this. The V call is TRBV4-2, the J call TRBJ2-1; the D gene is possibly TRBD2 (6 bases). From germline, CDR1 is LGHNA and CDR2 YNFKEQ. The CDR3 loop spans 13 amino acids. CDR3 DNA sequence: TGTGCCGGCAGCCGGGAACCGGGGGAGGAGCAGTTCTTC. This gives the protein CAGSREPGEEQFF.

This clonotype was seen more than once but under ten times. The chain has TRBV29-1 and TRBJ2-2; the match to TRBD1 covers 9 bases. J was trimmed by 4 bases and V by 6 bases; bases with no gene match: 15. Looked up from germline, CDR1 is SQVTM and CDR2 is ANQGSEA. There are 17 residues in the CDR3. Here the CDR3 reads CSVARTGEKGVTGELFF. CDR3 coding DNA: TGCAGCGTCGCTCGGACAGGGGAGAAAGGGGTCACCGGGGAGCTGTTTTTT.

The V call is TRBV7-2, the J call TRBJ2-7; D is perhaps TRBD1 or TRBD2 (6 bases each). V lost 1 base and J lost 1, with 14 bases in between. This CDR3 is built from 16 residues. The germline V gene has CDR1 SGHTA and CDR2 FQGNSA. The CDR3, as DNA: TGTGCCAGCAGCTTAGTGGGGAGGACAGAATCCTACGAGCAGTACTTC. This codes for CASSLVGRTESYEQYF.

The table lists this clonotype with a few counts. The chain combines TRBV28 with TRBJ2-5; no firm D call. The J call may not be correct, given that the DNA end is closer to TRBJ2-7. This CDR3 has 14 residues. The V gene's germline CDR1 is MDHEN and CDR2 SYDVKM. The CDR3 protein is CASSFPGLIDEQYF. CDR3 nucleotides: TGTGCCAGCAGTTTTCCCGGGTTGATCGACGAGCAGTACTTC.

This chain links TRBV28 with TRBJ2-7, with 9 bases aligning to TRBD2. The CDR3 has 16 amino acids. V lost 5 bases and J lost 5; bases outside the gene matches: 13. From germline, CDR1 is MDHEN and CDR2 SYDVKM. CDR3 sequence (DNA): TGTGCCAGCAGTCCCCCCGGTAGCGGGAGCTTCCACGAGCAGTACTTC. It is translated as CASSPPGSGSFHEQYF.

This rearrangement joins TRBV10-3 to TRBJ2-3; TRBD2 aligns across 12 bases. This CDR3 has 16 amino acids. Germline V gene lookup returns CDR1 ENHRY and CDR2 SYGVKD. Trimming at V came to 2 bases and at J to 2 bases, leaving 2 bases not matched to a gene. DNA of the CDR3: TGTGCCATCAGTGAGACTAGCGGGAGGCTCACAGATACGCAGTATTTT. As protein: CAISETSGRLTDTQYF.

The CDR3 DNA sequence: TGTGCCAGCAGTTTATCTGGGACAGGAAGTGCAAATCAGCCCCAGCATTTT. Amino acid sequence: CASSLSGTGSANQPQHF. The chain uses TRBV27 and TRBJ1-5; 8 bases are a match to TRBD1. Trimming cost V 0 bases and J 4 bases; bases outside gene matches: 8. The CDR3 has 17 residues. Germline lookup yields CDR1 MNHEY and CDR2 SMNVEV (reference sequence).

This chain uses TRBV7-6 with TRBJ2-1; perhaps D is TRBD1 or TRBD2 (5 bases each). The CDR3 sequence is 18 residues long. From germline, CDR1 is SGHVS and CDR2 FNYEAQ. Deletions cut 5 bases from V and 8 bases from J, with 28 bases between. For the CDR3, the DNA is TGTGCCAGCAGCCCGCTGGGCAGGGTAGCGACCTTTGGCGATGAGCAGTTCTTC. Translated, it gives CASSPLGRVATFGDEQFF.

The chain recombines TRBV10-2 with TRBJ2-1; D possibly uses TRBD1 or TRBD2 (5 bases each). The CDR3 has 13 amino acids. Germline V lookup: CDR1 WSHSY, CDR2 SAAADI. V gave up 6 bases and J gave up 10 bases, with 16 bases separating them. Written as DNA, the CDR3 is TGCGCCAGCAGCTGGGCGAGGGGTTCCGAGCAGTTCTTC. Translated, it gives CASSWARGSEQFF.

The chain joins TRBV5-1 to TRBJ2-1, with TRBD2 matching 13 bases. Germline lookup yields CDR1 SGHRS and CDR2 YFSETQ. The CDR3 has 17 residues. With V trimmed by 3 bases and J by 2 bases, 5 bases remained unmatched. CDR3 sequence: CASSSTTSGRAYNEQFF. As DNA, the CDR3 is TGCGCCAGCAGCTCGACCACTAGCGGGAGGGCCTACAATGAGCAGTTCTTC.

V and J are TRBV25-1 and TRBJ2-2; D is unresolved. This CDR3 region has 11 residues. Trimming removed 7 bases at V and 6 bases at J, with 6 bases between. Germline CDR1 reads MGHDK; CDR2 reads SYGVNS. The DNA of the CDR3 is TGTGCCAGCACTGTCTCCGGGGAGCTGTTTTTT. Translation: CASTVSGELFF.

This clonotype was recorded a few times. The rearrangement uses TRBV6-5 and TRBJ2-7; D not certain. Deletions cut 0 bases from V and 3 bases from J, with 15 bases between. Germline V gene sequence: CDR1 MNHEY, CDR2 SVGAGI. The CDR3 loop spans 16 amino acids. The CDR3 spells CASSYSSGSRLYEQYF. In DNA, the CDR3 is TGTGCCAGCAGTTACTCGTCCGGGTCTCGCCTCTACGAGCAGTACTTC.

This clonotype has just a few counts. The chain joins TRBV15 to TRBJ2-3, with 7 positions matching TRBD2. This CDR3 region has 15 residues. The V and J ends lost 1 base and 9 bases, in that order; junction bases with no gene match: 10. CDR1 LNHNV and CDR2 YYDKDF come from the germline V gene (reference sequence). The CDR3 nucleotides read TGTGCCACCAGCAGAGGGGGGGGTAGCGATAGGACGCAGTATTTT. Translation gives CATSRGGGSDRTQYF. Variable domain in full (rest from reference TRBV15 and TRBJ2-3): DAMVIQNPRYQVTQFGKPVTLSCSQTLNHNVMYWYQQKSSQAPKLLFHYYDKDFNNEADTPDNFQSRRPNTSFCFLDIRSPGLGDTAMYLCATSRGGGSDRTQYFGPGTRLTVL.

The chain joins TRBV6-1 to TRBJ2-3; D gene unclear. V was trimmed by 8 bases and J by 1 base, leaving 10 bases between them. This CDR3 region has 13 residues. The germline V gene encodes CDR1 MNHNS and CDR2 SASEGT. CDR3 nucleotide sequence: TGTGCCAGCGATGTAGTCCGCACAGATACGCAGTATTTT. Translation: CASDVVRTDTQYF.